This T cell receptor beta chain was captured by sequencing in a study of cytomegalovirus exposure and HLA in healthy donors. Researchers ran the PCR with 60 Vbeta and 13 Jbeta primers. Measured with immunoSEQ multiplex PCR; TCRdb has only the in-frame clones, and not every one. The table has around 92,000 clones, about 74% seen once; the top ten hold 16%. This clone was recorded only once. Germline CDR1 and CDR2: GTSNPN and SVGIG (reference sequence). The CDR3 has 13 amino acids. V was trimmed by 2 bases and J by 1 base, leaving 8 bases between them. The clonotype was recovered from a man between 60 and 70 years old in good health and CMV-seropositive. Sequenced input: PBMCs. V and J are TRBV30 and TRBJ2-5; D may be TRBD1 (5 bases). CDR3 bases: TGTGCCTGGAGTCGAGACAGCCAAGAGACCCAGTACTTC. The encoded protein is CAWSRDSQETQYF.